Listed below are T cell receptor beta chains from one sample, sequenced in a study of cytomegalovirus exposure and HLA in healthy donors. Sequenced by immunoSEQ multiplex PCR; TCRdb stores in-frame clones only, minus some. The sample includes some 110,000 clones, 78% of them seen just once. The sequenced sample consisted of PBMCs. These receptors were taken from a man aged 40-49 years in good health and CMV-seronegative. The CDR3 runs from the conserved cysteine through the conserved F or W. The D gene is left open where the match is weak. The size entry is marked missing in some rows and otherwise reads once, few, many or a size class.

size | length | J | D | V | CDR3 | DNA
NA | 16 | TRBJ1-5 | TRBD1 | TRBV7-2 | CASSSHITGGNQPQHF | TGTGCCAGCAGTTCGCACATCACAGGGGGCAATCAGCCCCAGCATTTT
NA | 14 | TRBJ1-1 | TRBD1 | TRBV19 | CASREDRTNTEAFF | TGTGCCAGTAGGGAGGACAGGACGAACACTGAAGCTTTCTTT
NA | 15 | TRBJ1-1 | TRBD1 | TRBV9 | CASSVGGQGFGEAFF | TGTGCCAGCAGCGTAGGCGGACAGGGGTTTGGTGAAGCTTTCTTT
NA | 12 | TRBJ1-1 | NA | TRBV6-1 | CASRQIFTEAFF | TGTGCCAGCAGACAGATCTTCACTGAAGCTTTCTTT
NA | 12 | TRBJ2-3 | NA | TRBV11-2 | CASSPLLDTQYF | TGTGCCAGCAGCCCCCTACTGGATACGCAGTATTTT
NA | 14 | TRBJ2-7 | NA | TRBV5-1 | CASSSGTGIYEQYF | TGCGCCAGCAGCAGTGGAACGGGTATCTACGAGCAGTACTTC
once | 14 | TRBJ2-4 | TRBD2 | TRBV9 | CASSPSGGMNIQYF | TGTGCCAGCAGCCCTTCGGGAGGGATGAACATTCAGTACTTC
NA | 14 | TRBJ2-5 | TRBD1 | TRBV9 | CASSVGQGWETQYF | TGTGCCAGCAGCGTCGGACAGGGTTGGGAGACCCAGTACTTC
NA | 13 | TRBJ2-7 | TRBD1 | TRBV19 | CASRRTGNYEQYF | TGTGCCAGTAGGAGGACAGGGAATTACGAGCAGTACTTC
NA | 15 | TRBJ2-1 | TRBD2 | TRBV5-6 | CASSLRGLLSSEQFF | TGTGCCAGCAGCTTGCGGGGACTATTATCGAGTGAGCAGTTCTTC
once | 14 | TRBJ2-4 | TRBD1 | TRBV28 | CASSPGQQKNIQYF | TGTGCCAGTTCACCGGGACAGCAGAAAAACATTCAGTACTTC
NA | 15 | TRBJ1-4 | TRBD1 | TRBV7-9 | CASSLKQGTNEKLFF | TGTGCCAGCAGCTTGAAACAGGGGACTAATGAAAAACTGTTTTTT
few | 15 | TRBJ2-7 | NA | TRBV7-2 | CASSLMAGPNYEQYF | TGTGCCAGCAGCTTAATGGCAGGGCCAAACTACGAGCAGTACTTC
NA | 12 | TRBJ1-6 | NA | TRBV6-5 | CASSLSGSPLHF | TGTGCCAGCAGTTTATCAGGTTCACCCCTCCACTTT
NA | 15 | TRBJ1-3 | NA | TRBV7-8 | CASSFDFLSGNTIYF | TGTGCCAGCAGCTTTGACTTTTTATCTGGAAACACCATATATTTT
NA | 16 | TRBJ1-2 | NA | TRBV27 | CASSLLVGDSGDGYTF | TGTGCCAGCAGTTTATTGGTGGGTGACTCCGGCGATGGCTACACCTTC
NA | 14 | TRBJ2-7 | NA | TRBV5-5 | CASSWTRSGYEQYF | TGTGCCAGCAGCTGGACCCGCAGCGGCTACGAGCAGTACTTC
NA | 14 | TRBJ1-1 | TRBD1 | TRBV29-1 | CSVAGTVGPTEAFF | TGCAGCGTGGCAGGGACAGTTGGACCCACTGAAGCTTTCTTT
NA | 14 | TRBJ2-2 | TRBD2 | TRBV2 | CASALAGGYGELFF | TGTGCCTCGGCCCTCGCCGGGGGGTATGGGGAGCTGTTTTTT
NA | 16 | TRBJ2-5 | NA | TRBV4-1 | CASSPTTGTHQETQYF | TGCGCCAGCAGCCCCACAACCGGGACACACCAAGAGACCCAGTACTTC
NA | 16 | TRBJ2-7 | NA | TRBV5-1 | CASSLAGETDSYEQYF | TGCGCCAGCAGCTTGGCCGGAGAGACAGATTCCTACGAGCAGTACTTC
NA | 15 | TRBJ2-2 | NA | TRBV5-5 | CASSFSGSGVGELFF | TGTGCCAGCAGCTTCTCGGGTTCGGGGGTCGGGGAGCTGTTTTTT
NA | 19 | TRBJ1-5 | TRBD1 | TRBV14 | CASSRYKLLGTGVYQPQHF | TGTGCCAGCAGCCGATATAAACTCCTCGGGACAGGGGTTTATCAGCCCCAGCATTTT
NA | 17 | TRBJ1-5 | NA | TRBV15 | CATSRDSSVVSNQPQHF | TGTGCCACCAGCAGAGATTCATCGGTGGTTAGCAATCAGCCCCAGCATTTT
NA | 15 | TRBJ2-7 | NA | TRBV11-2 | CASSLEVSSFYEQYF | TGTGCCAGCAGCTTAGAGGTATCGAGTTTCTACGAGCAGTACTTC
NA | 11 | TRBJ2-7 | NA | TRBV7-2 | CASSFGGEQYF | TGTGCCAGCAGCTTTGGAGGCGAGCAGTACTTC
NA | 15 | TRBJ2-7 | TRBD1 | TRBV5-1 | CASNPRDSSSYEQYF | TGCGCCAGCAACCCCCGGGACAGCAGCTCCTACGAGCAGTACTTC
NA | 13 | TRBJ2-3 | TRBD2 | TRBV7-9 | CASSPAGEDTQYF | TGTGCCAGCAGCCCAGCGGGGGAGGATACGCAGTATTTT
NA | 15 | TRBJ2-3 | TRBD1 | TRBV6-5 | CASRATGGGTDTQYF | TGTGCCAGCAGGGCGACAGGGGGCGGCACAGATACGCAGTATTTT
NA | 15 | TRBJ2-5 | NA | TRBV5-1 | CASSPTTGFGETQYF | TGCGCCAGCAGCCCGACAACAGGGTTCGGAGAGACCCAGTACTTC
NA | 15 | TRBJ2-1 | TRBD2 | TRBV4-2 | CASSQDRGGPLGQFF | TGTGCCAGCAGCCAAGATCGGGGGGGCCCACTGGGCCAGTTCTTC
few | 16 | TRBJ2-3 | NA | TRBV11-2 | CASSLPLVPRTDTQYF | TGTGCCAGCAGCTTACCGCTAGTCCCCAGAACAGATACGCAGTATTTT
NA | 16 | TRBJ1-4 | NA | TRBV7-8 | CASSPLLGRGNEKLFF | TGTGCCAGCAGCCCCCTACTCGGCCGGGGAAATGAAAAACTGTTTTTT
few | 16 | TRBJ1-3 | NA | TRBV5-1 | CASSLTGAASGNTIYF | TGCGCCAGCAGCCTAACTGGGGCGGCCTCTGGAAACACCATATATTTT
NA | 15 | TRBJ1-1 | TRBD1 | TRBV11-3 | CASSSGQGGNTEAFF | TGTGCCAGCAGCTCGGGACAGGGAGGGAACACTGAAGCTTTCTTT
NA | 11 | TRBJ1-1 | NA | TRBV28 | CASSSQTRAFF | TGTGCCAGCAGCTCTCAGACTCGAGCTTTCTTT
few | 13 | TRBJ1-5 | NA | TRBV7-3 | CASSFGVGQPQHF | TGTGCCAGCAGCTTCGGGGTAGGTCAGCCCCAGCATTTT
few | 13 | TRBJ1-1 | NA | TRBV5-1 | CASSLFSNTEAFF | TGCGCCAGCAGCTTGTTCTCGAACACTGAAGCTTTCTTT
NA | 16 | TRBJ1-2 | NA | TRBV4-1 | CASSQDLTGASYGYTF | TGCGCCAGCAGCCAAGATTTGACAGGAGCCTCCTATGGCTACACCTTC
NA | 15 | TRBJ1-2 | NA | TRBV9 | CASSATGSEVYGYTF | TGTGCCAGCAGTGCAACAGGGTCGGAGGTCTATGGCTACACCTTC
NA | 13 | TRBJ1-5 | NA | TRBV7-9 | CASSEQMDQPQHF | TGTGCCAGCAGCGAACAGATGGATCAGCCCCAGCATTTT
NA | 14 | TRBJ1-5 | NA | TRBV29-1 | CSVVPGRGNQPQHF | TGCAGCGTTGTACCGGGAAGGGGCAATCAGCCCCAGCATTTT
NA | 19 | TRBJ2-1 | NA | TRBV9 | CASSATTGSGDSSYNEQFF | TGTGCCAGCAGCGCCACAACGGGTAGCGGGGACAGCTCCTACAATGAGCAGTTCTTC
NA | 13 | TRBJ2-5 | NA | TRBV7-3 | CASSLTGGETQYF | TGTGCCAGCAGCCTGACCGGGGGAGAGACCCAGTACTTC
NA | 14 | TRBJ1-1 | NA | TRBV18 | CASSPGTPNTEAFF | TGTGCCAGCTCACCCGGGACTCCAAACACTGAAGCTTTCTTT